This T cell receptor (beta chain) was identified during a study of CD8 T cells in Susac syndrome. Study observations and caveats: By the study's own acknowledgment, its TCR sequencing and HLA analysis included relatively few individuals.

RNA totalling roughly 0.5 to 1 ug underwent reverse transcription with random hexamers. A single record per CDR3 protein comes from TCRdb applying MiXCR to the immunoSEQ multiplex PCR reads. The sample includes approximately 140,000 distinct CDR3 sequences, about 95% of them seen just once. TEMRA cells underwent FACS enrichment and CD8+ and CD4+ T cells underwent negative isolation. With regard to this clonotype: Its target is not known.

The CDR3 contains 13 residues. Germline CDR1 SGHAT, CDR2 FQNNGV. Deletions cut 5 bases from V and 8 bases from J, with 15 bases between. The TCR was taken from a human donor with multiple sclerosis. This sequence joins TRBV11-2 and TRBJ1-2; D ambiguous. The specimen sequenced was CD4+ T cells from PBMCs. CDR3 residues: CASSADMNTGYTF. The DNA of the CDR3 is TGTGCCAGCAGCGCTGACATGAATACAGGCTACACCTTC.